These 4 T cell receptor beta chains were sequenced from one sample in a study of response to subunit inactivated influenza vaccine. TCRdb re-derived calls from the RT-PCR reads in MiXCR, one entry per CDR3 protein. The repertoire includes hundreds of thousands of distinct CDR3 sequences, around 20% of them detected once, and approximately 10% sits in the top ten. The material sequenced was PBMCs from blood, taken about 20 months after vaccination. These receptors were taken from a man between 50 and 69 years old who received an inactivated influenza vaccine.

The chain couples TRBV11-2 to TRBJ2-3, with 8 bases matching TRBD2. The CDR3 consists of 16 residues. Germline values: CDR1 SGHAT, CDR2 FQNNGV. V lost 5 bases, J lost 2 bases, and 9 bases stayed unmatched. The CDR3 DNA follows: TGTGCCAGCAGCCCACGACTAGCGAGTTACACAGATACGCAGTATTTT. Its translation: CASSPRLASYTDTQYF.

This chain joins TRBV18 and TRBJ1-1, with no clear D. CDR3 length equals 17 residues. V shed 2 bases and J shed 0 bases, with 16 bases lying between them. Germline CDR1 reads KGHSH; CDR2 reads LQKENI. CDR3 in DNA: TGTGCCAGCTCACCAGCCAAGGGTAACCGGATGAACACTGAAGCTTTCTTT. Amino acid sequence: CASSPAKGNRMNTEAFF. Full variable domain (outside the CDR3, taken from reference TRBV18 and TRBJ1-1): NAGVMQNPRHLVRRRGQEARLRCSPMKGHSHVYWYRQLPEEGLKFMVYLQKENIIDESGMPKERFSAEFPKEGPSILRIQQVVRGDSAAYFCASSPAKGNRMNTEAFFGQGTRLTVV.

There are many counts of this clonotype. The rearrangement links TRBV12-3 or TRBV12-4 to TRBJ1-5; D not certain. This CDR3 comprises 14 residues. The V end was cut by 5 bases, the J end by 1 base, with 9 bases between. CDR3 in DNA: TGTGCCAGCAGTACCTACACCAGCAATCAGCCCCAGCATTTT. Protein: CASSTYTSNQPQHF.

The rearrangement links TRBV10-3 to TRBJ2-1, with TRBD1 matching over 8 bases. This CDR3 has 13 residues. Germline V gene lookup returns CDR1 ENHRY and CDR2 SYGVKD. The V segment lost 4 bases and the J segment 7 bases; nucleotides outside the gene matches: 3. The CDR3 reads CAISGRQGNEQFF. The CDR3 DNA reads TGTGCCATCAGTGGCAGACAGGGGAATGAGCAGTTCTTC.